This T cell receptor beta chain was sequenced during a study of blood T cell repertoires in COVID-19. Study at large: Nucleic acid was either cDNA or gDNA, and it came from T cells, B-cell-depleted T cells, or PBMCs.

Cohort 3 recovered donors had two negative PCRs, clearance, or symptom resolution. V lost 5 bases to trimming and J lost 5 bases, with 15 bases between them. The germline CDR1 and CDR2 sequences are LGHNA and YSLEER. CDR3 length equals 14 residues. The method was immunoSEQ multiplex PCR; TCRdb's version includes in-frame clones alone and lacks a portion of them. There are roughly 190,000 clones in the sample; roughly 90% occur only once, and 0.7% to 0.9% lies in the top ten. Material for sequencing was PBMCs or T cells enriched from blood (not recorded which). This chain connects TRBV4-3 to TRBJ2-5; D is uncertain. The sequence was collected from a woman under 30 who had recovered from COVID-19. CDR3 sequence reads: CASSTFIRGETQYF. The CDR3, as DNA: TGCGCCAGCAGCACTTTCATCCGAGGCGAGACCCAGTACTTC.